This TCR beta chain was captured by sequencing in a study of blood T cell repertoires in COVID-19. Study-level background: Spain, Italy and the United States supplied samples that represented acute and convalescent COVID-19. T cells, B-cell-depleted T cells, or PBMCs supplied cDNA or gDNA.

Sequencing used immunoSEQ multiplex PCR; TCRdb keeps in-frame clones, though not all of them. The table records approximately 140,000 clones, roughly 90% of them present only once. The CDR3 sequence is 15 residues long. V was clipped by 1 base and J by 2 bases, with 13 bases between them. CDR1 is SGHNT, CDR2 YYREEE, per germline (reference sequence). Sequenced: peripheral blood. The TCR was taken from a man in his 70s with active COVID-19. The chain employs TRBV5-4 and TRBJ2-7, with D possibly matching TRBD1 (5 bases). Here the CDR3 DNA reads TGTGCCAGCAGCTTGTCGGCGGTGGGGCCCTACGAGCAGTACTTC. Residues: CASSLSAVGPYEQYF.